A single sample gave rise to the 24 T cell receptor beta chains below, sequenced in a study of T cells after somatic rescue of genetic block. Here immunoSEQ multiplex PCR was the method, and the copy in TCRdb shows in-frame clones only, minus some. The sample lists around 67,000 clones, 92% occurring once. The sequencing input was peripheral blood mononuclear cells (PBMCs). These receptors were collected from a middle-aged man.

The chain combines TRBV10-1 with TRBJ2-3, with D tentatively TRBD1 (5 bases). Trimming removed 6 bases at V and 0 bases at J, with 10 bases between. Germline loops: CDR1 WNHNN, CDR2 SYGVQD (reference sequence). This CDR3 comprises 14 residues. The CDR3 DNA follows: TGCGCCAGCAGAGGGGCGTCTAGCACAGATACGCAGTATTTT. Amino acid sequence: CASRGASSTDTQYF.

V usage is TRBV11-3 and J usage is TRBJ2-1, with 11 bases fitting TRBD1. CDR3 length equals 13 residues. The trim removed 6 bases at V and 9 bases at J, leaving 4 bases unmatched. The V gene's germline CDR1 is SGHNT and CDR2 YENEEA. The CDR3 bases are TGTGCCAGCAGTCGGGACAGGGGGAGTGAGCAGTTCTTC. It translates to CASSRDRGSEQFF.

The chain is built from TRBV30 and TRBJ2-3, with a weak D call TRBD1 (6 bases). V dropped 5 bases and J dropped 5 bases, with 11 bases sitting between them. CDR3 length equals 12 residues. Per the germline V gene, CDR1 is GTSNPN and CDR2 is SVGIG (reference sequence). The chain's CDR3 is CAWGGTKDTQYF. CDR3 in DNA: TGTGCCTGGGGGGGCACGAAAGATACGCAGTATTTT. Based on the CDR3 plus reference TRBV30 and TRBJ2-3, the full variable domain is SQTIHQWPATLVQPVGSPLSLECTVEGTSNPNLYWYRQAAGRGLQLLFYSVGIGQISSEVPQNLSASRPQDRQFILSSKKLLLSDSGFYLCAWGGTKDTQYFGPGTRLTVL.

J is TRBJ1-2 and V is TRBV27; TRBD1 is a possible D gene (5 bases). This CDR3 region has 16 residues. V gave up 0 bases and J gave up 4 bases, with 15 bases separating them. CDR1 is MNHEY and CDR2 is SMNVEV in the germline V gene (reference sequence). CDR3 DNA sequence: TGTGCCAGCAGTTTATCGTGGCAGGGCGTTTCCTATGGCTACACCTTC. This codes for CASSLSWQGVSYGYTF.

The genes are TRBV7-9 and TRBJ2-3, with D perhaps TRBD2 (6 bases). This CDR3 contains 15 residues. From germline, CDR1 is SEHNR and CDR2 FQNEAQ (reference sequence). The V gene lost 1 base and the J gene lost 4 bases, with 12 bases spanning the gap. The CDR3: CASSLVLAGPDTQYF. In nucleotides, the CDR3 is TGTGCCAGCAGCTTAGTACTTGCGGGGCCAGATACGCAGTATTTT.

The chain uses TRBV2 and TRBJ2-7; 11 nucleotides agree with TRBD1. V lost 5 bases, J lost 4 bases, and 4 bases stayed unmatched. The length of the CDR3 is 14 residues. The germline V gene encodes CDR1 SNHLY and CDR2 FYNNEI. The DNA of the CDR3 is TGTGCCAGCAGTTGGACAGGGGGCAGTTACGAGCAGTACTTC. As protein: CASSWTGGSYEQYF.

This chain links TRBV2 with TRBJ2-2; 7 nucleotides line up with TRBD1. Unmatched junction bases numbered 3, after V lost 1 base and J lost 1 base. This CDR3 contains 16 residues. Per germline, CDR1 SNHLY and CDR2 FYNNEI. Written as DNA, the CDR3 is TGTGCCAGCAGTGAAGACGCAGGGGGGAACACCGGGGAGCTGTTTTTT. This translates into CASSEDAGGNTGELFF.

This chain uses TRBV6-5 with TRBJ2-1; D ambiguous. This CDR3 has 13 residues. Germline V gene sequence: CDR1 MNHEY, CDR2 SVGAGI. V was cut by 4 bases and J by 8 bases, with 12 bases left in between. The CDR3 loop is CASSFHAGDEQFF. The CDR3 DNA reads TGTGCCAGCAGTTTCCATGCCGGCGATGAGCAGTTCTTC.

This sequence joins TRBV28 and TRBJ2-7, with 9 bases fitting TRBD1. Per the germline V gene, CDR1 is MDHEN and CDR2 is SYDVKM. The CDR3 covers 15 residues. J was trimmed by 2 bases and V by 4 bases; bases with no gene match: 6. CDR3 sequence (DNA): TGTGCCAGCAGTTCGCCGGGACAGGGACCCTACGAGCAGTACTTC. It yields the protein CASSSPGQGPYEQYF.

There are a few counts of this clone. The chain recombines TRBV11-2 with TRBJ2-3, with D possibly being TRBD2 (6 bases). V was trimmed by 5 bases and J by 2 bases, leaving 14 bases between them. Germline assignment: CDR1 SGHAT and CDR2 FQNNGV. This CDR3 has 15 amino acids. The CDR3 DNA is TGTGCCAGCAGCCCGGGGCGGGGCCTCACAGATACGCAGTATTTT. This encodes CASSPGRGLTDTQYF. Full variable domain (remainder filled in from reference TRBV11-2 and TRBJ2-3): EAGVAQSPRYKIIEKRQSVAFWCNPISGHATLYWYQQILGQGPKLLIQFQNNGVVDDSQLPKDRFSAERLKGVDSTLKIQPAKLEDSAVYLCASSPGRGLTDTQYFGPGTRLTVL.

This chain connects TRBV23-1 to TRBJ2-4, with TRBD2 matching over 7 bases. TRBV23-1 falls under the ORF class, with uncertain function. The CDR3 spans 16 residues. With V trimmed by 8 bases and J by 4 bases, 14 bases remained unmatched. The DNA for the CDR3 is TGCGCCAGCCCTCGAACGGGAGGCGGGGGAAAAAACATTCAGTACTTC. Its protein is CASPRTGGGGKNIQYF.

V gene TRBV11-1 combines with J gene TRBJ2-1; 10 bases align to TRBD2. CDR1 and CDR2 (germline): SGHAT, FQDESV (reference sequence). This CDR3 has 12 residues. CDR3 bases: TGTGCTAGCGGGGGGCCGTACAATGAGCAGTTCTTC. It codes for CASGGPYNEQFF.

V usage is TRBV5-4 and J usage is TRBJ2-6; the match to TRBD2 covers 7 bases. V shed 5 bases, J shed 4 bases, and the junction held 15 bases outside the gene matches. From germline, CDR1 is SGHNT and CDR2 YYREEE (reference sequence). The CDR3 is made up of 18 amino acids. CDR3 DNA sequence: TGTGCCAGCAGGAGTCTGGAGCGGGGTCGATCGGGGGCCAACGTCCTGACTTTC. Its translation: CASRSLERGRSGANVLTF.

The genes are TRBV29-1 and TRBJ2-1; a weak D match, TRBD1 (6 bases). CDR3 length: 12 amino acids. V was clipped by 0 bases and J by 10 bases, with 10 bases between them. Germline V gene sequence: CDR1 SQVTM, CDR2 ANQGSEA. CDR3 bases: TGCAGCGTTGAAGATCCTGGACAGGAGCAGTTCTTC. This codes for CSVEDPGQEQFF.

CDR3 DNA: TGTGCCAGCAGCCCCGGACAGGGGGCGCGGGGCTACACCTTC. This encodes CASSPGQGARGYTF. The chain uses TRBV14 and TRBJ1-2, with 11 bases lining up with TRBD1. The junction had 6 bases not matched to a gene; V was cut back by 4 bases and J by 8 bases. There are 14 residues in the CDR3. CDR1 and CDR2 (germline): SGHDN, FVKESK.

The chain is built from TRBV29-1 and TRBJ2-1; the match to TRBD2 covers 9 bases. V lost 3 bases, J lost 1 base, and 10 bases stayed unmatched. CDR1 is SQVTM and CDR2 is ANQGSEA in the germline V gene. The CDR3 covers 17 residues. The CDR3 here is CSVERQSGLASYNEQFF. For the CDR3, the DNA is TGCAGCGTTGAGCGCCAGTCGGGACTAGCATCCTACAATGAGCAGTTCTTC.

The chain carries TRBV9 and TRBJ2-3; no clear D gene. Germline V gene data show CDR1 as SGDLS and CDR2 as YYNGEE. The CDR3 runs 14 residues. The V and J ends lost 5 bases and 0 bases respectively, with 10 bases between them. The chain's CDR3 is CASSWTGSTDTQYF. The CDR3 coding sequence is TGTGCCAGCAGTTGGACGGGCAGCACAGATACGCAGTATTTT.

The V gene is TRBV28, the J gene TRBJ2-7; D gene unclear. Looked up from germline, CDR1 is MDHEN and CDR2 is SYDVKM. Between the trimmed V and J ends, which lost 2 bases and 4 bases, there was a span of 6 bases. This CDR3 has 12 residues. CDR3 bases: TGTGCCAGCAGTTTAATCCGATACGAGCAGTACTTC. Translation: CASSLIRYEQYF.

This chain connects TRBV4-1 to TRBJ2-2; the D is unclear. CDR3 length: 15 residues. Between the trimmed V and J ends, which lost 0 bases and 1 base, there was a span of 6 bases. Germline CDR1 reads MGHRA; CDR2 reads YSYEKL. The CDR3 reads CASSQERMNTGELFF. The CDR3 nucleotides are TGCGCCAGCAGCCAAGAACGGATGAACACCGGGGAGCTGTTTTTT.

The table lists this clone with a count of one. The chain employs TRBV28 and TRBJ2-2; weak D call: TRBD1 (6 bases). CDR3 length equals 12 residues. CDR1 is MDHEN and CDR2 is SYDVKM in the germline V gene. Trimming cost V 8 bases and J 5 bases, with 9 bases left between them. The CDR3 DNA reads as TGTGCCAGCGGGACAAGGACCGGGGAGCTGTTTTTT. It encodes CASGTRTGELFF.

The rearrangement joins TRBV19 to TRBJ2-3, with TRBD2 matching over 13 bases. CDR1 LNHDA and CDR2 SQIVND come from the germline V gene (reference sequence). V dropped 7 bases and J dropped 4; count of bases not matched to a gene: 2. There are 14 residues in the CDR3. The CDR3 here is CASKLAGGADTQYF. DNA for the CDR3: TGTGCCAGTAAACTAGCGGGAGGGGCAGATACGCAGTATTTT.

V and J are TRBV2 and TRBJ2-2; D is perhaps TRBD1 (6 bases). V lost 8 bases, J lost 6 bases, and 19 bases lay in between. Germline-derived CDR1 and CDR2 are SNHLY and FYNNEI. CDR3 length: 15 amino acids. The CDR3 reads CASQRGTSWAGELFF. The DNA of the CDR3 is TGTGCCAGCCAAAGGGGGACCTCCTGGGCCGGGGAGCTGTTTTTT.

This clone was recorded only once. The chain recombines TRBV10-2 with TRBJ2-5, with D uncertain. This CDR3 comprises 11 residues. V shed 4 bases and J shed 7 bases, with 7 bases lying between them. Per the germline V gene, CDR1 is WSHSY and CDR2 is SAAADI. CDR3 amino acids: CASSGRGTQYF. DNA of the CDR3: TGCGCCAGCAGTGGAAGAGGGACCCAGTACTTC.

This clone has a handful of counts. This chain uses TRBV28 with TRBJ1-5; 7 nucleotides line up with TRBD1. The CDR3 totals 14 residues. Per germline, CDR1 MDHEN and CDR2 SYDVKM. V lost 6 bases and J lost 4; bases outside the gene matches: 6. Written as DNA, the CDR3 is TGTGCCAGCAGGCAAAGGGACAGAAATCAGCCCCAGCATTTT. It codes for CASRQRDRNQPQHF.